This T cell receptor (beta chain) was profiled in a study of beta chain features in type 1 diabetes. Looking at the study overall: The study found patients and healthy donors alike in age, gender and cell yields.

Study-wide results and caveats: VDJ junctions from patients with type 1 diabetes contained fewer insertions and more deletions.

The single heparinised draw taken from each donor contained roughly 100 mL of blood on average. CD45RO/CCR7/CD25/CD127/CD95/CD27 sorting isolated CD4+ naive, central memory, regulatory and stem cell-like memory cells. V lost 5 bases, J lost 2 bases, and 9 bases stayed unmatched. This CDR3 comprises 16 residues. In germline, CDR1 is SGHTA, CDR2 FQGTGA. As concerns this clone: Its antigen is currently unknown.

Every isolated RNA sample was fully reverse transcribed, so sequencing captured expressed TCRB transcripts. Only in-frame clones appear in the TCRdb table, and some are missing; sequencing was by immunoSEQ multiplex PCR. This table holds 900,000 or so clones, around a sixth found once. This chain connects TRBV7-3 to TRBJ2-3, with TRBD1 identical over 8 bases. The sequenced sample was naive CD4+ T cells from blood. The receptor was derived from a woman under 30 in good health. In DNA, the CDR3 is TGTGCCAGCAGCGCTCGGACAGGGATAAACACAGATACGCAGTATTTT. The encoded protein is CASSARTGINTDTQYF.